This section outlines one TCR beta chain sequence together with its context. Its antigen is still unknown. The CDR3 runs to 14 residues. Germline loops: CDR1 LNHNV, CDR2 YYDKDF (reference sequence). V was cut by 1 base and J by 3 bases, with 10 bases left in between. The donors gave bone marrow, and they were healthy. Primers: 60 Vbeta forward and 13 Jbeta reverse. This table comes from immunoSEQ multiplex PCR, and its TCRdb copy is limited to in-frame clones, with some not included. The sample has over 250,000 clones; 72% are singletons. This sample is drawn from a study of cytomegalovirus exposure and HLA in healthy donors. Findings and caveats of the study: An analysis was carried out at a later point. It showed that HLA-associated TCR beta chains were more clonally expanded than equally common non-associated chains. Previously analyzed data showed that most TCR beta V segments were productive at a frequency of about 90% or about 30%. The sole available immune exposure information was CMV serostatus.

The sequenced sample was PBMCs. This clonotype was sampled from a female donor in good health and CMV-seronegative. The J gene is TRBJ2-7, the V gene TRBV15; D not certain. CDR3 DNA: TGTGCCACCAGCAGAGGTAACAATTACTACGAGCAGTACTTC. This translates into CATSRGNNYYEQYF.